This T cell receptor beta chain was recorded in a study of blood T cell repertoires in COVID-19. In the source study's methods: Researchers report that nucleated cell counts were estimated from reference gene primer amplification. Libraries were prepared by immunoSEQ multiplex PCR; TCRdb keeps only in-frame clonotypes and omits some of them. Clone size and the V and J calls come from that table; the DNA yielded D and trimming. The sample lists about 200,000 clones, approximately 88% occurring once. The CDR3 totals 15 residues. Germline loops: CDR1 SGDLS, CDR2 YYNGEE. J gave up 6 bases and V 0 bases, and 6 bases lay outside the gene matches.

The chain links TRBV9 to TRBJ2-7, with 10 positions matching TRBD1. The clonotype originates from a man aged 55 to 70 who had recovered from COVID-19. Input material: peripheral blood. The CDR3 sequence: CASSVVGTGVAEQYF. The CDR3 bases are TGTGCCAGCAGCGTAGTAGGGACAGGGGTCGCCGAGCAGTACTTC.